Following are 18 T cell receptor beta chains from one sample sequenced in a study of neurological immune-mediated disorders. TCRdb processed the 5' RACE reads anew with MiXCR; each CDR3 protein has one entry. The table shows some 60,000 distinct CDR3 sequences, with more than 8% occurring only once. Time point noted: longitudinal time-point 2. Sequencing input: PBMCs. The source is a young man in good health.

This clonotype was picked up a small number of times. One base away lies a much larger clone, so this may be a sequencing read error. This chain connects TRBV20-1 to TRBJ2-7, with unresolved D. Germline loops: CDR1 DFQATT, CDR2 SNEGSKA (reference sequence). The V and J ends lost 5 bases and 8 bases respectively, with 19 bases between them. This CDR3 contains 13 residues. CDR3 DNA: TGCAGTGCTGATCCTCTCACAGCTGGCAAGCAGTACTTC. The encoded protein is CSADPLTAGKQYF.

This clonotype is classed as medium-sized. V is TRBV30 and J is TRBJ2-7; no reliable D call. The CDR3 has 12 amino acids. Trimming stripped 3 bases from V and 3 bases from J, with 9 bases between. Germline V gives CDR1 GTSNPN, CDR2 SVGIG (reference sequence). CDR3 loop: CAWRTSSYEQYF. For the CDR3, the DNA is TGTGCCTGGAGGACGTCTAGCTACGAGCAGTACTTC.

The table lists this clonotype with many counts. The conserved phenylalanine or tryptophan normally closing the CDR3 is absent here, so this likely arose from a read error. The limits of the CDR3 on the DNA are not certain, so only TCRdb's listed CDR3 is given. The J gene is TRBJ2-7, the V gene TRBV13; the table's D gene call, TRBD1, was not cross checked with the DNA. The CDR3 spans 12 amino acids, including both terminal residues. Germline-derived CDR1 and CDR2 are PRHDT and FYEKMQ (reference sequence). The CDR3 sequence is CASSLVGAPKAI.

This clonotype was detected ten times or more. The rearrangement links TRBV7-2 to TRBJ2-7; the match to TRBD1 covers 8 bases. Looked up from germline, CDR1 is SGHTA and CDR2 is FQGNSA. CDR3 length: 12 residues. Trimming cost V 5 bases and J 12 bases; bases outside gene matches: 9. Written as DNA, the CDR3 is TGTGCCAGCAGCCCTCGACAGGGGCGCAGGTACTTC. It specifies CASSPRQGRRYF.

As regards this clonotype: A much larger clonotype is one base distant, so this may be a read error. V and J are TRBV9 and TRBJ2-5, with 7 bases lining up with TRBD1. V shed 4 bases, J shed 3 bases, and the junction held 6 bases outside the gene matches. The CDR3 has 14 amino acids. The germline gives CDR1 SGDLS, CDR2 YYNGEE. CDR3 DNA sequence: TGTGCCAGCAGCCACAGGGGAGTAGAAGAGACCCAGTACTTC. This sequence encodes CASSHRGVEETQYF.

Ten or more counts support this clonotype. The V gene is TRBV20-1, the J gene TRBJ1-1, with D possibly being TRBD1 (5 bases). The CDR3 totals 14 residues. V was clipped by 0 bases and J by 2 bases, with 10 bases between them. In germline, CDR1 is DFQATT, CDR2 SNEGSKA (reference sequence). CDR3 nucleotides: TGCAGTGCTAGAGATCGAAGGGGAAACACTGAAGCTTTCTTT. This translates into CSARDRRGNTEAFF.

This clonotype was seen repeatedly, ten times or more. V usage is TRBV20-1 and J usage is TRBJ2-7; 8 nucleotides line up with TRBD2. Trimming at V came to 1 base and at J to 4 bases, leaving 9 bases not matched to a gene. CDR3 length: 15 residues. Germline V gene data show CDR1 as DFQATT and CDR2 as SNEGSKA (reference sequence). The CDR3 DNA follows: TGCAGTGCTAGAGGTTCCTTACTAGCGGTGTACGAGCAGTACTTC. This encodes CSARGSLLAVYEQYF.

In this sample, this clonotype turned up many times. The chain employs TRBV12-3 or TRBV12-4 and TRBJ2-5; TRBD2 matches 13 bases. This CDR3 comprises 15 residues. V was clipped by 6 bases and J by 1 base; unmatched bases: 2. CDR3 nucleotide sequence: TGTGCCAGCAGCGGGACTAGCGGGGCCCAAGAGACCCAGTACTTC. This sequence encodes CASSGTSGAQETQYF.

This clonotype has a count of ten or more. The J gene is TRBJ2-3, the V gene TRBV24-1, with D tentatively TRBD2 (6 bases). Germline CDR1 is KGHDR and CDR2 is SFDVKD. This CDR3 region has 18 residues. V lost 3 bases, J lost 2 bases, and 20 bases lay in between. The CDR3 here is CATSDPRRREGLTDTQYF. DNA for the CDR3: TGTGCCACCAGTGATCCTAGACGGAGGGAAGGGCTCACAGATACGCAGTATTTT.

At least ten counts were recorded for this clonotype. The chain joins TRBV6-2 or TRBV6-3 to TRBJ2-7, with D tentatively TRBD2 (6 bases). There are 14 residues in the CDR3. CDR1 is MNHEY and CDR2 is SVGEGT in the germline V gene. Deletions cut 2 bases from V and 8 bases from J, with 16 bases between. This CDR3 reads CASSYPGLPTKQYF. Written as DNA, the CDR3 is TGTGCCAGCAGTTACCCGGGACTCCCAACGAAGCAGTACTTC.

This clonotype was recorded at least ten times. The chain couples TRBV28 to TRBJ1-5; the match to TRBD1 covers 11 bases. The junction had 8 bases not matched to a gene; V was cut back by 8 bases and J by 5 bases. This CDR3 is 15 amino acids long. The germline gives CDR1 MDHEN, CDR2 SYDVKM. The CDR3 nucleotides read TGTGCCAGCCGTAGGACAGGGGGCTTCGATCAGCCCCAGCATTTT. Its protein product is CASRRTGGFDQPQHF.

In this sample, this clonotype turned up many times. The chain uses TRBV21-1 and TRBJ2-3; TRBD1, the table's D call, was not compared with the DNA. TRBV21-1 is a known pseudogene. The CDR3 has 17 residues. Here the CDR3 reads CASSKPRDRRWADTQYF. In nucleotides, the CDR3 is TGTGCCAGCAGCAAACCCCGGGACAGGCGGTGGGCTGATACGCAGTATTTT.

This clonotype has a count of ten or more. This sequence joins TRBV6-4 and TRBJ2-3; the D is unclear. Germline CDR1 and CDR2: MRHNA and SNTAGT. The CDR3 extends over 15 amino acids. V was shortened by 3 bases and J by 0 bases, with 10 bases between the two germline ends. CDR3 in amino acids: CASSDWGTSTDTQYF. The CDR3 DNA follows: TGTGCCAGCAGTGATTGGGGAACGAGCACAGATACGCAGTATTTT.

The rearrangement uses TRBV5-1 and TRBJ1-5, with a tentative D call TRBD1 (6 bases). CDR3 length equals 15 residues. CDR1 and CDR2 from the germline V gene are SGHRS and YFSETQ. The V and J ends lost 0 bases and 1 base respectively, with 8 bases between them. CDR3 sequence reads: CASSLDGQSNQPQHF. CDR3 nucleotide sequence: TGCGCCAGCAGCTTGGATGGACAGAGCAATCAGCCCCAGCATTTT.

V usage is TRBV7-2 and J usage is TRBJ1-5, with D perhaps matching TRBD1 (6 bases). Looked up from germline, CDR1 is SGHTA and CDR2 is FQGNSA. Trimming left V 5 bases short and J 5 bases short, with 13 bases between. The CDR3 covers 14 residues. CDR3: CTSSLDRVHQPQHF. CDR3 bases: TGTACCAGCAGCCTGGACAGAGTCCATCAGCCCCAGCATTTT.

Ten or more counts support this clonotype. The chain recombines TRBV5-1 with TRBJ1-2, with TRBD1 identical over 7 bases. J was trimmed by 1 base and V by 4 bases; bases with no gene match: 7. Germline V gives CDR1 SGHRS, CDR2 YFSETQ. The CDR3 has 15 residues. The CDR3 DNA reads as TGCGCCAGCAGCACGGGACAGCTTTATAACTATGGCTACACCTTC. Protein product: CASSTGQLYNYGYTF. Using reference TRBV5-1 and TRBJ1-2 for the parts outside the CDR3, the full variable domain is KAGVTQTPRYLIKTRGQQVTLSCSPISGHRSVSWYQQTPGQGLQFLFEYFSETQRNKGNFPGRFSGRQFSNSRSEMNVSTLELGDSALYLCASSTGQLYNYGYTFGSGTRLTVV.

This clonotype was seen ten or more times. The chain is built from TRBV5-1 and TRBJ2-1; TRBD2 aligns across 11 bases. The CDR3 is 15 amino acids. CDR1 is SGHRS, CDR2 YFSETQ, per germline. V shed 2 bases and J 8 bases; nucleotides not matched to a gene: 6. CDR3 in DNA: TGCGCCAGCAGCTTAGAGACTAGCGGGATCGATGAGCAGTTCTTC. This sequence encodes CASSLETSGIDEQFF.

As to this clonotype: A much more abundant neighbour one base away suggests this may be a read error. V is TRBV18 and J is TRBJ2-5; 8 positions match TRBD2. The CDR3 is made up of 14 amino acids. Per the germline V gene, CDR1 is KGHSH and CDR2 is LQKENI. The CDR3 nucleotides are TGTGCCAGCTCAACACGGACTAGCAAAGAGACCCAGCACTTC. It translates to CASSTRTSKETQHF.